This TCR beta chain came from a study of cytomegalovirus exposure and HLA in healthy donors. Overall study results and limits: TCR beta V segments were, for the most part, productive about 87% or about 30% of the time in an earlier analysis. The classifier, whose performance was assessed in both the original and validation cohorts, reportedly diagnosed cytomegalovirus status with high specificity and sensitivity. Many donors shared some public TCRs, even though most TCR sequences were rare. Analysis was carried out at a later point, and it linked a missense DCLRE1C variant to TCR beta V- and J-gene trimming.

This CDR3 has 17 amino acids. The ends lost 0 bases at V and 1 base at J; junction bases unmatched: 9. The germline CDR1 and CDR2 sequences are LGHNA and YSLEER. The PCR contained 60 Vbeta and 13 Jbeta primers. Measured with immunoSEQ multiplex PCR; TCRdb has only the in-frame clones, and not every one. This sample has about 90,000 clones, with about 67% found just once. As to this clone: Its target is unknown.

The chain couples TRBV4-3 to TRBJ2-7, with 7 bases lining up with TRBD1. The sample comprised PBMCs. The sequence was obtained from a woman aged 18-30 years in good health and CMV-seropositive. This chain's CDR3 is CASSQDLGTASSYEQYF. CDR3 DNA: TGCGCCAGCAGCCAAGATCTTGGGACAGCTTCATCCTACGAGCAGTACTTC.